Presented here are 27 T cell receptor beta chains from one specimen sequenced in a study of memory CD4+ T cells and cytomegalovirus serostatus. TCRdb's copy holds only in-frame clones and misses some; the assay was immunoSEQ multiplex PCR. Here the sample spans some 56,000 clones, about 80% being singletons. Single viable CD3+CD4+CD8-CD45RO+ cells were sorted as the memory CD4+ T cells. The sequenced sample consisted of memory CD4+ T cells from blood. The origin of the receptors is an adult in good health and CMV-seronegative.

This chain uses TRBV28 with TRBJ2-2; no clear D. Germline V lookup: CDR1 MDHEN, CDR2 SYDVKM. The V end was cut by 10 bases, the J end by 5 bases, with 11 bases between. CDR3 length equals 12 residues. This chain's CDR3 is CATSRPTGELFF. The CDR3 DNA follows: TGTGCCACCTCCAGACCAACCGGGGAGCTGTTTTTT.

This clone appeared a single time. The gene calls are TRBV11-1 and TRBJ1-1; D is unresolved. The CDR3 spans 14 residues. The germline CDR1 and CDR2 sequences are SGHAT and FQDESV (reference sequence). Trimming removed 1 base from V and 6 bases from J, with 12 bases in between. CDR3 nucleotide sequence: TGTGCCAGCAGCTTAGACGTGGGAAGCGCTGAAGCTTTCTTT. It codes for CASSLDVGSAEAFF.

This clone was recorded only once. The rearrangement links TRBV18 to TRBJ2-3, with 7 bases identical to TRBD2. The CDR3 contains 14 residues. CDR1 KGHSH and CDR2 LQKENI come from the germline V gene. V gave up 4 bases and J gave up 4 bases; unmatched junction bases: 5. As DNA, the CDR3 is TGTGCCAGCTCACTAAAGCGGGGTGCAGATACGCAGTATTTT. Translating gives CASSLKRGADTQYF.

J is TRBJ2-1 and V is TRBV7-9, with D perhaps assigned TRBD1 or TRBD2 (5 bases each). CDR1 is SEHNR and CDR2 is FQNEAQ in the germline V gene (reference sequence). With 5 bases removed from V and 4 bases from J, the gap between germline ends came to 15 bases. The CDR3 is 15 amino acids. CDR3 in DNA: TGTGCCAGCAGCCCAGTCCGGGGCGTTTACAATGAGCAGTTCTTC. Translated, it gives CASSPVRGVYNEQFF.

The chain links TRBV7-2 to TRBJ1-2; TRBD1 matches at 7 bases. This CDR3 has 15 residues. The ends lost 4 bases at V and 8 bases at J; junction bases unmatched: 13. Germline V gene sequence: CDR1 SGHTA, CDR2 FQGNSA. CDR3: CASSSRGQSSMGYTF. The CDR3 nucleotides are TGTGCCAGCAGCTCCCGGGGACAGTCCTCAATGGGCTACACCTTC. The variable domain in full, completed from reference TRBV7-2 and TRBJ1-2, reads GAGVSQSPSNKVTEKGKDVELRCDPISGHTALYWYRQSLGQGLEFLIYFQGNSAPDKSGLPSDRFSAERTGGSVSTLTIQRTQQEDSAVYLCASSSRGQSSMGYTFGSGTRLTVV.

The genes are TRBV7-2 and TRBJ1-5; perhaps TRBD1 as D (5 bases). The CDR3 runs to 15 residues. CDR1 is SGHTA, CDR2 FQGNSA, per germline. V shed 2 bases and J shed 0 bases, with 8 bases lying between them. Here the CDR3 reads CASSLIGGSNQPQHF. CDR3 nucleotide sequence: TGTGCCAGCAGCTTAATCGGGGGTAGCAATCAGCCCCAGCATTTT.

The chain joins TRBV2 to TRBJ1-2; 8 nucleotides match TRBD1. V lost 6 bases, J lost 7 bases, and 7 bases stayed unmatched. CDR1 and CDR2 (germline): SNHLY, FYNNEI. The CDR3 covers 13 residues. CDR3: CASSGQGGIGYTF. CDR3 in DNA: TGTGCCAGCAGCGGACAGGGAGGAATTGGCTACACCTTC.

This clone is a singleton in its sample. The rearrangement links TRBV28 to TRBJ1-4; TRBD1 is a possible D gene (6 bases). CDR1 and CDR2 from the germline V gene are MDHEN and SYDVKM. Trimming pared 2 bases from V and 2 bases from J, leaving 15 bases between. The CDR3 is made up of 17 amino acids. DNA of the CDR3: TGTGCCAGCAGTTTAATTTATGGGGGGCTTACTAATGAAAAACTGTTTTTT. It specifies CASSLIYGGLTNEKLFF.

This clone was counted a few times. This sequence joins TRBV7-3 and TRBJ1-5; tentatively, D is TRBD1 (6 bases). Germline CDR1 reads SGHTA; CDR2 reads FQGTGA. Trimming cost V 5 bases and J 0 bases, with 23 bases left between them. CDR3 length: 19 residues. CDR3 nucleotide sequence: TGTGCCAGCAGCCCTACCCCGGCCGTGGGGGGACATAGCAATCAGCCCCAGCATTTT. It is translated as CASSPTPAVGGHSNQPQHF.

The chain recombines TRBV28 with TRBJ1-4; no firm D call. This CDR3 contains 15 residues. With 6 bases removed from V and 3 bases from J, the gap between germline ends came to 14 bases. Germline CDR1 and CDR2: MDHEN and SYDVKM. The CDR3 DNA follows: TGTGCCAGCAGCCAAGCGGCGGTACCTAATGAAAAACTGTTTTTT. This translates into CASSQAAVPNEKLFF.

This clone has only a few counts. This rearrangement joins TRBV19 to TRBJ1-5, with D unresolved. This CDR3 is built from 16 residues. Germline V gene lookup returns CDR1 LNHDA and CDR2 SQIVND (reference sequence). V lost 6 bases to trimming and J lost 0 bases, with 15 bases between them. This CDR3 is CASRSEDRGSNQPQHF. CDR3 in DNA: TGTGCCAGTAGATCAGAGGATCGTGGTAGCAATCAGCCCCAGCATTTT.

This rearrangement joins TRBV2 to TRBJ2-7; TRBD2 agrees at 8 bases. This CDR3 is built from 15 residues. Germline V gene lookup returns CDR1 SNHLY and CDR2 FYNNEI. V lost 4 bases and J lost 5; bases outside the gene matches: 10. In DNA, the CDR3 is TGTGCCAGCAGTGTGGAGCGGGGGCCGGAGCACGAGCAGTACTTC. Protein: CASSVERGPEHEQYF.

The gene calls are TRBV11-3 and TRBJ2-1; TRBD1 matches at 10 bases. This CDR3 has 16 residues. CDR1 and CDR2 (germline): SGHNT, YENEEA. V shed 5 bases, J shed 8 bases, and the junction held 12 bases outside the gene matches. The chain's CDR3 is CASSLMSDRGSHEQFF. In DNA form, the CDR3 reads TGTGCCAGCAGCCTCATGTCGGACAGGGGGTCCCATGAGCAGTTCTTC.

This chain connects TRBV7-8 to TRBJ1-5; D not resolved. The CDR3 is made up of 15 amino acids. Germline CDR1 reads SGHVS; CDR2 reads FQNEAQ. The germline V and J ends were trimmed by 5 bases and 3 bases, with 14 bases remaining between them. The CDR3 DNA reads TGTGCCAGCAGCCAGGACGGACGGGCCAATCAGCCCCAGCATTTT. Translation gives CASSQDGRANQPQHF.

The genes are TRBV27 and TRBJ1-3; no clear D gene. CDR3 size: 14 residues. The ends were cut back, 6 bases at V and 7 bases at J, with 16 bases in the middle. Germline lookup yields CDR1 MNHEY and CDR2 SMNVEV (reference sequence). CDR3 bases: TGTGCCAGCAGACCTACCGAAAGGAGTAACACCATATATTTT. Translating gives CASRPTERSNTIYF.

This chain joins TRBV18 and TRBJ1-1, with TRBD1 identical over 7 bases. Trimming at V came to 3 bases and at J to 0 bases, leaving 7 bases not matched to a gene. The CDR3 extends over 16 amino acids. Germline V gene lookup returns CDR1 KGHSH and CDR2 LQKENI. DNA of the CDR3: TGTGCCAGCTCACCTTTCTCACAGGGGATGAACACTGAAGCTTTCTTT. Its translation: CASSPFSQGMNTEAFF.

V is TRBV7-3 and J is TRBJ2-5; TRBD2 aligns across 10 bases. The V segment lost 3 bases and the J segment 9 bases; nucleotides outside the gene matches: 10. Germline CDR1 is SGHTA and CDR2 is FQGTGA. The CDR3 runs to 15 residues. The CDR3 DNA sequence: TGTGCCAGCAGCTTCCAATCAGCGGGGGGGGCGGCCCAGTACTTC. The encoded protein is CASSFQSAGGAAQYF.

This chain connects TRBV12-1 to TRBJ2-4. TRBV12-1 is flagged as a pseudogene. This CDR3 contains 22 residues. CDR3 sequence reads: CASSSFSVFPPFGSLAKNIQYF. Written as DNA, the CDR3 is TGTGCCAGCAGTTCATTTTCAGTTTTCCCTCCATTTGGTTCACTAGCCAAAAACATTCAGTACTTC.

The chain is built from TRBV6-6 and TRBJ1-3, with a tentative D call TRBD1 (5 bases). The CDR3 is 16 residues long. V was clipped by 6 bases and J by 0 bases, with 15 bases between them. The germline CDR1 and CDR2 sequences are MNHNY and SVGAGI (reference sequence). The CDR3 here is CASSPRDLISGNTIYF. CDR3 in DNA: TGTGCCAGCAGCCCCCGGGACTTGATCTCTGGAAACACCATATATTTT.

The genes are TRBV4-3 and TRBJ2-7; the D gene could be TRBD1 or TRBD2 (5 bases each). V lost 1 base to trimming and J lost 5 bases, with 15 bases between them. The CDR3 has 15 residues. Looked up from germline, CDR1 is LGHNA and CDR2 is YSLEER. The CDR3 DNA reads TGCGCCAGCAGCCAAGTAACAGCCCAGGGAGACGAGCAGTACTTC. It yields the protein CASSQVTAQGDEQYF.

The V call is TRBV7-9, the J call TRBJ1-1; 7 bases match TRBD1. The CDR3 loop spans 15 amino acids. Germline V lookup: CDR1 SEHNR, CDR2 FQNEAQ (reference sequence). V lost 5 bases, J lost 8 bases, and 14 bases stayed unmatched. CDR3 nucleotide sequence: TGTGCCAGCAGCGCAGGGGGACAGTCCGTAGGGGAAGCTTTCTTT. This encodes CASSAGGQSVGEAFF. Drawing the rest from reference TRBV7-9 and TRBJ1-1, the complete variable domain is DTGVSQNPRHKITKRGQNVTFRCDPISEHNRLYWYRQTLGQGPEFLTYFQNEAQLEKSRLLSDRFSAERPKGSFSTLEIQRTEQGDSAMYLCASSAGGQSVGEAFFGQGTRLTVV.

This clone was seen only once. The J gene is TRBJ2-2, the V gene TRBV19, with D perhaps matching TRBD2 (5 bases). Germline loops: CDR1 LNHDA, CDR2 SQIVND (reference sequence). The V end was cut by 3 bases, the J end by 7 bases, with 12 bases between. The CDR3 totals 14 residues. CDR3 DNA sequence: TGTGCCAGTAGTATCGAGGGCGCTCGCGGGGAGCTGTTTTTT. Translation gives CASSIEGARGELFF.

The chain employs TRBV5-4 and TRBJ2-3; no clear D. V dropped 4 bases and J dropped 1 base, with 10 bases sitting between them. The CDR3 contains 14 residues. Germline lookup yields CDR1 SGHNT and CDR2 YYREEE (reference sequence). The CDR3 sequence is CASSPDTRTDTQYF. CDR3 DNA: TGTGCCAGCAGCCCAGACACCCGCACAGATACGCAGTATTTT.

The chain is built from TRBV28 and TRBJ2-7, with D perhaps matching TRBD1 (5 bases). Trimming removed 5 bases from V and 0 bases from J, with 17 bases in between. CDR1 and CDR2 from the germline V gene are MDHEN and SYDVKM. The CDR3 covers 16 residues. This chain's CDR3 is CASSLVKGYNSYEQYF. CDR3 sequence (DNA): TGTGCCAGCAGTCTTGTAAAGGGGTACAACTCCTACGAGCAGTACTTC.

In its sample, this clone was seen a few times. V and J are TRBV2 and TRBJ2-2, with D perhaps TRBD2 (5 bases). CDR1 and CDR2 from the germline V gene are SNHLY and FYNNEI. CDR3 length equals 14 residues. V was shortened by 2 bases and J by 9 bases, with 13 bases between the two germline ends. The CDR3 loop reads CASSETAGIRELFF. CDR3 in DNA: TGTGCCAGCAGTGAAACTGCCGGGATCCGGGAGCTGTTTTTT.

The chain combines TRBV7-2 with TRBJ2-2, with D unclear. This CDR3 is built from 15 residues. Deletions cut 5 bases from V and 0 bases from J, with 10 bases between. The germline V gene encodes CDR1 SGHTA and CDR2 FQGNSA. The CDR3 reads CASSIQTPNTGELFF. The CDR3 bases are TGTGCCAGCAGCATCCAGACGCCGAACACCGGGGAGCTGTTTTTT.

The chain uses TRBV19 and TRBJ1-1; D possibly corresponds to TRBD1 (5 bases). Germline CDR1 LNHDA, CDR2 SQIVND (reference sequence). V lost 8 bases, J lost 1 base, and 8 bases lay in between. This CDR3 has 12 amino acids. The chain's CDR3 is CASQGWNTEAFF. CDR3 nucleotides: TGTGCCAGTCAGGGTTGGAACACTGAAGCTTTCTTT.